Shown below are 5 T cell receptor beta chains from a single sample sequenced in a study of technical replicates of blood from four donors. Assay: immunoSEQ multiplex PCR; the TCRdb copy retains only in-frame clones and omits some. The sample has around 56,000 clones, about 95% seen once. The sample was PBMCs. These receptors were collected from a human donor in good health. Some clones in this sample may be carry-over from other donors' samples.

V is TRBV5-4 and J is TRBJ2-5; 12 bases align to TRBD2. Germline loops: CDR1 SGHNT, CDR2 YYREEE (reference sequence). The CDR3 has 16 residues. Losses at the gene ends were 3 bases for V and 1 base for J; bases not matched to a gene: 4. For the CDR3, the DNA is TGTGCCAGCAGCTCCGGGACTAGCGGGCTCCAAGAGACCCAGTACTTC. Encoded protein: CASSSGTSGLQETQYF.

The rearrangement uses TRBV7-2 and TRBJ1-5; a possible D gene is TRBD1 (6 bases). V was trimmed by 5 bases and J by 7 bases, leaving 21 bases between them. The CDR3 contains 16 residues. Germline loops: CDR1 SGHTA, CDR2 FQGNSA. The CDR3: CASSLIGGLFMQPQHF. For the CDR3, the DNA is TGTGCCAGCAGCCTAATCGGGGGGCTTTTCATGCAGCCCCAGCATTTT.

The chain has TRBV7-6 and TRBJ1-2; the match to TRBD1 covers 10 bases. The CDR3 loop spans 15 amino acids. The germline V gene has CDR1 SGHVS and CDR2 FNYEAQ. With 5 bases clipped from V and 1 base from J, the junction kept 4 bases outside the gene matches. CDR3 loop: CASSSGQGVNYGYTF. In nucleotides, the CDR3 is TGTGCCAGCAGCAGTGGACAGGGGGTTAACTATGGCTACACCTTC.

The J gene is TRBJ2-1, the V gene TRBV25-1; possible D gene TRBD2, 6 bases. There are 13 residues in the CDR3. Germline V gene data show CDR1 as MGHDK and CDR2 as SYGVNS. Trimming removed 3 bases from V and 7 bases from J, with 10 bases in between. CDR3 bases: TGTGCCAGCAGTGACCCCCGGGAGAATGAGCAGTTCTTC. Its translation is CASSDPRENEQFF.

The CDR3: CASSLDSGTDTQYF. Written as DNA, the CDR3 is TGTGCCAGCAGCTTAGATAGCGGGACGGATACGCAGTATTTT. The V call is TRBV7-9, the J call TRBJ2-3, with TRBD2 matching 8 bases. Trimming took 1 base from V and 6 from J; bases not matched to a gene: 3. The germline CDR1 and CDR2 sequences are SEHNR and FQNEAQ (reference sequence). The CDR3 sequence is 14 residues long.